The 26 T cell receptor beta chains below were found in one sample sequenced in a study of T cells in Graves' hyperthyroidism and ophthalmopathy. From RNA transcripts, TCR beta CDR3 regions were amplified. HTBI primers were employed in a first-round RT-PCR of the TCR CDR3. Via MiXCR, TCRdb re-called the multiplex PCR reads, giving one row per CDR3 protein. The sample carries about 400,000 distinct CDR3 sequences, roughly 14% recorded once. Sample: blood. The receptors originated from a woman between 18 and 29 years old with Graves' hyperthyroidism.

As for this clonotype: A much larger clone lies a single base off, so this may be a read error. The genes are TRBV20-1 and TRBJ1-1; D is undetermined. This CDR3 has 12 residues. Germline V lookup: CDR1 DFQATT, CDR2 SNEGSKA (reference sequence). CDR3 coding DNA: TGCAGTGCTAGGGGAGGGAACACTGAAGCTCTCTTT. Its translation is CSARGGNTEALF.

The CDR3 region is CASSDPTLASSYEQYF. CDR3 DNA sequence: TGTGCCAGCAGTGATCCGACTCTCGCTAGCTCCTACGAGCAGTACTTC. The rearrangement uses TRBV28 and TRBJ2-7; the D is unclear. The germline V gene encodes CDR1 MDHEN and CDR2 SYDVKM. This CDR3 has 16 residues. V was clipped by 5 bases and J by 0 bases, with 17 bases between them.

The sample holds many counts of this clonotype. The J gene is TRBJ2-7, the V gene TRBV4-1; D not resolved. The germline V and J ends were trimmed by 2 bases and 2 bases, with 10 bases remaining between them. This CDR3 has 14 residues. Germline values: CDR1 MGHRA, CDR2 YSYEKL. Here the CDR3 DNA reads TGCGCCAGCAGCCAAAACCCTATGGCCTACGAGCAGTACTTC. Residues: CASSQNPMAYEQYF.

The table lists this clonotype with many counts. The chain combines TRBV13 with TRBJ2-5; 8 bases agree with TRBD1. J lost 5 bases, V lost 5 bases, and 13 bases had no gene match. The length of the CDR3 is 16 residues. CDR1 and CDR2 from the germline V gene are PRHDT and FYEKMQ (reference sequence). CDR3 DNA sequence: TGTGCCAGCAGCCAGGGCCGGACAGGGAGTAGGGAGACCCAGTACTTC. Translation gives CASSQGRTGSRETQYF. Full variable domain (outside the CDR3, taken from reference TRBV13 and TRBJ2-5): AAGVIQSPRHLIKEKRETATLKCYPIPRHDTVYWYQQGPGQDPQFLISFYEKMQSDKGSIPDRFSAQQFSDYHSELNMSSLELGDSALYFCASSQGRTGSRETQYFGPGTRLLVL.

This clonotype appeared a few times. The chain employs TRBV20-1 and TRBJ1-1, with D possibly matching TRBD1 (6 bases). V was cut by 3 bases and J by 1 base, with 9 bases left in between. This CDR3 is 13 amino acids long. Per the germline V gene, CDR1 is DFQATT and CDR2 is SNEGSKA (reference sequence). The CDR3 is CSASGQRNTEAFF. CDR3 bases: TGCAGTGCTAGCGGACAGCGGAACACTGAAGCTTTCTTT.

This clonotype was detected many times. The chain carries TRBV11-2 and TRBJ1-5; D possibly corresponds to TRBD1 (5 bases). V was trimmed by 3 bases and J by 0 bases, leaving 9 bases between them. The CDR3 totals 15 residues. The germline V gene has CDR1 SGHAT and CDR2 FQNNGV. CDR3 sequence: CASSLGDYSNQPQHF. The CDR3 nucleotides read TGTGCCAGCAGCTTGGGGGATTATAGCAATCAGCCCCAGCATTTT.

The CDR3 DNA follows: TGTGCCAGCAGCCGAACCGGGACCTACCTCTACAATGAGCAGTTCTTC. This sequence encodes CASSRTGTYLYNEQFF. The chain has TRBV7-9 and TRBJ2-1; D is tentatively TRBD1 or TRBD2 (5 bases each). V lost 5 bases to trimming and J lost 3 bases, with 17 bases between them. The length of the CDR3 is 16 residues. Germline CDR1 SEHNR, CDR2 FQNEAQ (reference sequence).

This clonotype was seen many times. V and J are TRBV28 and TRBJ2-5; perhaps TRBD2 as D (6 bases). V lost 4 bases to trimming and J lost 4 bases, with 13 bases between them. The CDR3 is 14 amino acids. Looked up from germline, CDR1 is MDHEN and CDR2 is SYDVKM. The CDR3: CASSSREEVETQYF. CDR3 in DNA: TGTGCCAGCAGTTCCAGGGAGGAGGTAGAGACCCAGTACTTC.

This clonotype was detected only a few times. The rearrangement uses TRBV19 and TRBJ2-1; D might be TRBD1 (6 bases). The CDR3 sequence is 17 residues long. The germline gives CDR1 LNHDA, CDR2 SQIVND (reference sequence). With 4 bases removed from V and 3 bases from J, the gap between germline ends came to 19 bases. The chain's CDR3 is CASSTAQGKRSYNEQFF. In DNA, the CDR3 is TGTGCCAGTAGTACCGCACAGGGAAAACGTAGCTACAATGAGCAGTTCTTC.

The J gene is TRBJ1-1, the V gene TRBV20-1; the D is unclear. V lost 0 bases to trimming and J lost 7 bases, with 9 bases between them. The CDR3 length is 12 residues. Germline V gives CDR1 DFQATT, CDR2 SNEGSKA (reference sequence). The CDR3 DNA follows: TGCAGTGCTAGAGAGGGTTTCAGTGAAGCTTTCTTT. This sequence encodes CSAREGFSEAFF.

This clonotype has only a few counts. The chain employs TRBV12-3 or TRBV12-4 and TRBJ1-3; D is uncertain. The length of the CDR3 is 15 residues. The V gene lost 5 bases and the J gene lost 0 bases, with 11 bases spanning the gap. The CDR3 loop is CASSPDGSSGNTIYF. CDR3 in DNA: TGTGCCAGCAGTCCGGACGGAAGCTCTGGAAACACCATATATTTT.

This clonotype was detected ten times or more. V gene TRBV12-3 or TRBV12-4 combines with J gene TRBJ1-6; D is ambiguous. The CDR3 spans 14 residues. Trimming pared 6 bases from V and 9 bases from J, leaving 15 bases between. The CDR3 region is CASSSSESSSPLHF. DNA of the CDR3: TGTGCCAGCAGCTCGTCCGAATCCAGTTCACCCCTCCACTTT.

The chain joins TRBV6-1 to TRBJ2-2; 10 nucleotides align to TRBD2. Trimming cost V 6 bases and J 8 bases; bases outside gene matches: 12. This CDR3 contains 16 residues. Germline values: CDR1 MNHNS, CDR2 SASEGT. DNA for the CDR3: TGTGCCAGCAGCCCGAGCGGGGGGGCCGTGGCTGGGGAGCTGTTTTTT. Translated: CASSPSGGAVAGELFF.

This clonotype was picked up many times. This chain links TRBV7-6 with TRBJ2-7, with D unclear. Trimming pared 4 bases from V and 0 bases from J, leaving 13 bases between. The CDR3 contains 15 residues. Per germline, CDR1 SGHVS and CDR2 FNYEAQ. CDR3 DNA: TGTGCCAGCAGCTCCGGGCCTATGAGCTCCTACGAGCAGTACTTC. Encoded protein: CASSSGPMSSYEQYF. The full variable domain, rest sourced from reference TRBV7-6 and TRBJ2-7, is GAGVSQSPRYKVTKRGQDVALRCDPISGHVSLYWYRQALGQGPEFLTYFNYEAQQDKSGLPNDRFSAERPEGSISTLTIQRTEQRDSAMYRCASSSGPMSSYEQYFGPGTRLTVT.

This clonotype came up many times. V is TRBV7-9 and J is TRBJ2-1; 8 nucleotides line up with TRBD1. CDR1 SEHNR and CDR2 FQNEAQ come from the germline V gene (reference sequence). This CDR3 has 15 residues. V lost 1 base to trimming and J lost 8 bases; unmatched junction nucleotides: 7. The DNA of the CDR3 is TGTGCCAGCAGCTTAGGCAGGGGGCCCAAGGATGAGCAGTTCTTC. Translating it yields CASSLGRGPKDEQFF.

This clonotype was seen more than once but under ten times. The chain is built from TRBV10-3 and TRBJ2-7; 7 positions agree with TRBD1. CDR1 is ENHRY and CDR2 is SYGVKD in the germline V gene. This CDR3 spans 14 amino acids. V shed 3 bases and J 3 bases; nucleotides not matched to a gene: 5. Written as DNA, the CDR3 is TGTGCCATCAGTGAATCAGGGGGTCTCTACGAGCAGTACTTC. It translates to CAISESGGLYEQYF.

This chain joins TRBV14 and TRBJ1-1; the D is unclear. The CDR3 has 13 residues. Germline CDR1 reads SGHDN; CDR2 reads FVKESK. Trimming cost V 0 bases and J 8 bases, with 10 bases left between them. The CDR3 region has the DNA TGTGCCAGCAGCCAAGAATTGGGAGGAGAAGCTTTCTTT. Protein sequence: CASSQELGGEAFF.

In this sample, this clonotype turned up many times. The chain combines TRBV28 with TRBJ1-3, with no clear D. The CDR3 has 16 residues. V was trimmed by 3 bases and J by 2 bases, leaving 14 bases between them. Germline V CDR1 and CDR2: MDHEN, SYDVKM. CDR3 in DNA: TGTGCCAGCAGTTTGCTCCCCAGATCCCCTGGAAACACCATATATTTT. Residues: CASSLLPRSPGNTIYF.

At least ten counts were recorded for this clonotype. The V call is TRBV24-1, the J call TRBJ2-3; 8 nucleotides match TRBD1. Germline CDR1 KGHDR, CDR2 SFDVKD. V was clipped by 1 base and J by 5 bases; unmatched bases: 7. The CDR3 length is 16 residues. The CDR3 bases are TGTGCCACCAGTGATTTCGCCGGGACAGGCGTAGATACGCAGTATTTT. This sequence encodes CATSDFAGTGVDTQYF.

This clonotype was seen repeatedly, ten times or more. V gene TRBV20-1 combines with J gene TRBJ2-5, with 10 bases aligning to TRBD2. The V segment lost 2 bases and the J segment 1 base; nucleotides outside the gene matches: 4. The CDR3 spans 15 residues. Looked up from germline, CDR1 is DFQATT and CDR2 is SNEGSKA (reference sequence). The CDR3 DNA reads as TGCAGTGCTAGACTAGCGGGGGACCTCCAAGAGACCCAGTACTTC. Translation gives CSARLAGDLQETQYF.

This clonotype was counted at least ten times. The chain is built from TRBV6-1 and TRBJ1-1; possibly TRBD1 for D (6 bases). Germline V gene sequence: CDR1 MNHNS, CDR2 SASEGT. V lost 7 bases and J 6 bases, leaving 24 bases between the germline ends. This CDR3 is 16 amino acids long. CDR3 amino acids: CASTIGAAGAVSEAFF. CDR3 DNA sequence: TGTGCCAGCACTATAGGGGCGGCAGGGGCCGTCTCTGAAGCTTTCTTT.

The chain employs TRBV5-5 and TRBJ2-7; possible D gene TRBD2, 5 bases. CDR1 is SGHKS, CDR2 YYEKEE, per germline (reference sequence). This CDR3 is built from 14 residues. Trimming left V 1 base short and J 2 bases short, with 10 bases between. The CDR3 coding sequence is TGTGCCAGCAGCTTGATGGGAGTCGCCTACGAGCAGTACTTC. Protein: CASSLMGVAYEQYF. Together with reference TRBV5-5 and TRBJ2-7, the CDR3 gives the full variable domain: DAGVTQSPTHLIKTRGQQVTLRCSPISGHKSVSWYQQVLGQGPQFIFQYYEKEERGRGNFPDRFSARQFPNYSSELNVNALLLGDSALYLCASSLMGVAYEQYFGPGTRLTVT.

This clonotype was picked up a small number of times. The chain carries TRBV12-3 or TRBV12-4 and TRBJ1-4; TRBD1 agrees at 9 bases. Trimming at V came to 5 bases and at J to 0 bases, leaving 7 bases not matched to a gene. This CDR3 is built from 17 residues. CDR3 coding DNA: TGTGCCAGCAGTCTCCGACAGGGGGATTCAACTAATGAAAAACTGTTTTTT. Protein: CASSLRQGDSTNEKLFF.

This clonotype was seen a handful of times. DNA for the CDR3: TGTGCCAGCAGTTTATCTAGGATCTCTGGAAACACCATATATTTT. This sequence encodes CASSLSRISGNTIYF. The V call is TRBV12-3 or TRBV12-4, the J call TRBJ1-3; no clear D. The CDR3 has 15 residues. Deletions cut 2 bases from V and 0 bases from J, with 8 bases between.

The V gene is TRBV28, the J gene TRBJ1-5, with 7 bases aligning to TRBD1. CDR1 and CDR2 (germline): MDHEN, SYDVKM. V dropped 6 bases and J dropped 5; count of bases not matched to a gene: 25. The CDR3 loop spans 20 amino acids. CDR3 DNA: TGTGCCAGCAGCCTCCGGGACAGAGGTTTTCTAAGGGGGGTCTATCAGCCCCAGCATTTT. Encoded protein: CASSLRDRGFLRGVYQPQHF.

This clonotype was picked up many times. The chain joins TRBV14 to TRBJ1-2; 7 bases map to TRBD1. The CDR3 is 14 amino acids. Germline CDR1 SGHDN, CDR2 FVKESK. The V segment lost 0 bases and the J segment 8 bases; nucleotides outside the gene matches: 6. In nucleotides, the CDR3 is TGTGCCAGCAGCCAAGATTGGTCAGGGGGAGGCTACACCTTC. Translating gives CASSQDWSGGGYTF.